This TCR beta chain was recorded in a study of shared clonotypes between healthy human individuals. General study points: On the whole, naive subsets had larger estimated richness than memory subsets had.

As defined, naive CD8 cells were CD45RO-negative and positively selected for CCR7, with terminally differentiated effector memory CD45RA+ cells excluded. The method was immunoSEQ multiplex PCR; TCRdb's version includes in-frame clones alone and lacks a portion of them. The sample contains approximately 2,000,000 clones, 85% to 95% of which appear only once. For this clone: Its cognate antigen is unknown.

V gave up 7 bases and J gave up 1 base; unmatched junction bases: 6. CDR3 size: 15 residues. Looked up from germline, CDR1 is LNHDA and CDR2 is SQIVND (reference sequence). This chain joins TRBV19 and TRBJ2-2, with TRBD1 identical over 7 bases. The origin of this receptor is a man aged 18 to 35 in good health. Some clones in this sample may be carry-over from other donors' samples. Specimen: naive CD8+ T cells from PBMCs. This CDR3 is CASTQQGWNTGELFF. The CDR3 DNA sequence: TGTGCCAGTACCCAACAGGGGTGGAACACCGGGGAGCTGTTTTTT.